The 9 T cell receptor beta chains below all came from one sample that was sequenced in a study of CD8+CD57+ T cells in acquired aplastic anemia. The TCR beta profiling, which covered VDJ combination and CDR3 sequence, was carried out using genomic DNA as the template. A single record per CDR3 protein comes from TCRdb applying MiXCR to the reads. Here the sample spans 180,000 or so distinct CDR3 sequences, 40% to 55% being singletons. The specimen sequenced was sorted CD4+, CD8+, or CD8+CD57+ T cells (not recorded which) from PBMCs. The origin of the receptors is a human donor in good health.

This clonotype has at least ten counts. The V gene is TRBV9, the J gene TRBJ2-5, with D hard to call. CDR1 and CDR2 (germline): SGDLS, YYNGEE. The CDR3 has 13 residues. V dropped 0 bases and J dropped 5 bases, with 8 bases sitting between them. In DNA, the CDR3 is TGTGCCAGCAGCGTAGACATGTCGGAGACCCAGTACTTC. Amino acids: CASSVDMSETQYF. Full variable domain (rest looked up from reference TRBV9 and TRBJ2-5): DSGVTQTPKHLITATGQRVTLRCSPRSGDLSVYWYQQSLDQGLQFLIQYYNGEERAKGNILERFSAQQFPDLHSELNLSSLELGDSALYFCASSVDMSETQYFGPGTRLLVL.

This clonotype was counted a few times. This chain connects TRBV29-1 to TRBJ2-7, with TRBD1 identical over 7 bases. Germline V lookup: CDR1 SQVTM, CDR2 ANQGSEA. The ends lost 7 bases at V and 5 bases at J; junction bases unmatched: 5. The length of the CDR3 is 11 residues. CDR3 loop: CSGRQGDEQYF. The CDR3 DNA is TGCAGCGGACGACAGGGTGACGAGCAGTACTTC.

This clonotype showed up many times. CDR3 in DNA: TGTGCCAGCAGTTTCGGCATAGCTAACTATGGCTACACCTTC. Protein product: CASSFGIANYGYTF. V is TRBV12-3 or TRBV12-4 and J is TRBJ1-2; D not resolved. V shed 3 bases and J shed 0 bases, with 8 bases lying between them. CDR3 length equals 14 residues.

The V and J genes are TRBV19 and TRBJ1-2; possibly TRBD1 for D (6 bases). Germline CDR1 is LNHDA and CDR2 is SQIVND (reference sequence). V was cut by 8 bases and J by 7 bases, with 14 bases left in between. The CDR3 is 12 amino acids. The CDR3 nucleotides read TGTGCCAGTTCTCAAGGGGGTTTTGGCTACACCTTC. The encoded protein is CASSQGGFGYTF.

Regarding this clonotype: This sequence may be a read error, since a much larger clone differs from it by one base. This chain joins TRBV25-1 and TRBJ1-1; D perhaps matches TRBD1 (6 bases). The germline CDR1 and CDR2 sequences are MGHDK and SYGVNS. This CDR3 region has 16 residues. The CDR3 nucleotides read TGTGCCAGCAGTGAAGGGGGGGGACATAAGGGAGGTGAAGCTTCCTTT. As protein: CASSEGGGHKGGEASF.

There are a few counts of this clonotype. This rearrangement joins TRBV20-1 to TRBJ1-1; 7 bases are a match to TRBD1. The CDR3 loop spans 12 amino acids. Trimming at V came to 6 bases and at J to 5 bases, leaving 6 bases not matched to a gene. CDR1 DFQATT and CDR2 SNEGSKA come from the germline V gene (reference sequence). CDR3 amino acids: CSARRGLTEAFF. The CDR3 bases are TGCAGTGCACGCAGGGGGTTGACTGAAGCTTTCTTT.

This clonotype was seen repeatedly, ten times or more. The V gene is TRBV7-6, the J gene TRBJ2-3; 11 bases are a match to TRBD2. V shed 0 bases, J shed 2 bases, and the junction held 4 bases outside the gene matches. CDR1 is SGHVS, CDR2 FNYEAQ, per germline. This CDR3 is 17 amino acids long. CDR3 amino acids: CASSLARLAGITDTQYF. Written as DNA, the CDR3 is TGTGCCAGCAGCTTAGCACGACTAGCGGGGATCACAGATACGCAGTATTTT.

The rearrangement joins TRBV11-1 to TRBJ2-2, with D possibly TRBD2 on 5 matching bases. Germline values: CDR1 SGHAT, CDR2 FQDESV (reference sequence). The CDR3 is made up of 16 amino acids. The V end lost 6 bases, the J end lost 3 bases, and 17 bases lay between the germline ends. CDR3 nucleotide sequence: TGTGCCAGCAGAGTTCGTCCGGGGATGGACACCGGGGAGCTGTTTTTT. It codes for CASRVRPGMDTGELFF.

This chain uses TRBV3-1 with TRBJ2-2, with TRBD1 matching over 10 bases. Germline V gene data show CDR1 as LGHDT and CDR2 as YNNKEL (reference sequence). V dropped 4 bases and J dropped 6; count of bases not matched to a gene: 8. The CDR3 totals 16 residues. CDR3 loop: CASSREPGQGSGELFF. CDR3 coding DNA: TGTGCCAGCAGCCGAGAGCCGGGACAGGGGTCCGGGGAGCTGTTTTTT.